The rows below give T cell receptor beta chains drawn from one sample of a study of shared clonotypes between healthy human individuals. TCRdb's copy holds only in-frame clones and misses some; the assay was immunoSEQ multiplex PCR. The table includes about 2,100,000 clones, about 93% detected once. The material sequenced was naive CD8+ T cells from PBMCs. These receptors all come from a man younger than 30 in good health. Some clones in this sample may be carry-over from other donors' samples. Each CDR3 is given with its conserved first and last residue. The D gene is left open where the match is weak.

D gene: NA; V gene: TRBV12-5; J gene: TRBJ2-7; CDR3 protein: CASGLGGEQYF; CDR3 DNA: TGTGCTAGTGGTTTGGGCGGCGAGCAGTACTTC
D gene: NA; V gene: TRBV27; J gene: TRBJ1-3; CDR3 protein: CASSLSLGGGNTIYF; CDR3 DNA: TGTGCCAGCAGTTTATCGTTAGGGGGAGGAAACACCATATATTTT
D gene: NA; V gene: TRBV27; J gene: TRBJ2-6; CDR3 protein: CASGRRASGANVLTF; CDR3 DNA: TGTGCCAGCGGTCGTAGGGCATCTGGGGCCAACGTCCTGACTTTC
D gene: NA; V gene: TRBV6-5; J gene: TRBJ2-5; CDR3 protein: CASRPRLDTQETQYF; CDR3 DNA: TGTGCCAGCAGACCACGACTCGACACTCAAGAGACCCAGTACTTC
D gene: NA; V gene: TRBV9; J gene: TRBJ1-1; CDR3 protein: CASSPRAPADTEAFF; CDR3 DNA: TGTGCCAGCAGCCCCCGGGCCCCGGCGGACACTGAAGCTTTCTTT
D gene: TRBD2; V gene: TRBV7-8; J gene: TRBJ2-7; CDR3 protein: CASSLGISGRAYEQYF; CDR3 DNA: TGTGCCAGCAGCTTAGGCATCAGCGGGAGAGCCTACGAGCAGTACTTC
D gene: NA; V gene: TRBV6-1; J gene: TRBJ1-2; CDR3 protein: CASSDGLRYTF; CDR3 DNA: TGTGCCAGCAGTGATGGTCTTCGGTACACCTTC
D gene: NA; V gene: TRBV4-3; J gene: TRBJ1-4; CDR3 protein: CASSQDPGVGTNEKLFF; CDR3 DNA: TGCGCCAGCAGCCAAGATCCGGGGGTGGGAACTAATGAAAAACTGTTTTTT
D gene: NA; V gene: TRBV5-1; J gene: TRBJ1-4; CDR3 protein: CASSLGTGATNEKLFF; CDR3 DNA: TGCGCCAGCAGCTTGGGGACGGGGGCGACTAATGAAAAACTGTTTTTT
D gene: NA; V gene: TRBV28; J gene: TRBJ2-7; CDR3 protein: CASSLSLSVYEQYF; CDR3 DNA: TGTGCCAGCAGTTTATCCCTGTCCGTCTACGAGCAGTACTTC
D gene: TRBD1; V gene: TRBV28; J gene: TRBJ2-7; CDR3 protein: CASSTGTGNEQYF; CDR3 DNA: TGTGCCAGCAGCACCGGGACAGGGAACGAGCAGTACTTC
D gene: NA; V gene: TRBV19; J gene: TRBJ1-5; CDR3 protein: CASKFLNGNQPQHF; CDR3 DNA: TGTGCCAGTAAGTTTTTAAACGGAAATCAGCCCCAGCATTTT
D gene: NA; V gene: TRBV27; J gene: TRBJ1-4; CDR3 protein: CASSLSWGLGEKLFF; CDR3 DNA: TGTGCCAGCAGTTTATCATGGGGCCTCGGGGAAAAACTGTTTTTT
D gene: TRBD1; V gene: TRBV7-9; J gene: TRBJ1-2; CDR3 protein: CASSLGGGGGYGYTF; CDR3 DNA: TGTGCCAGCAGCCTAGGCGGAGGGGGCGGGTATGGCTACACCTTC
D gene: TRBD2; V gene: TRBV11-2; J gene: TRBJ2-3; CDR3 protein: CASSPGLAVRGDTQYF; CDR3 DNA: TGTGCCAGCAGCCCCGGACTAGCGGTCCGTGGAGATACGCAGTATTTT